The 27 T cell receptor beta chains given below trace back to one sample, sequenced in a study of molecular identifiers for immune sequencing clone quantification. MiXCR, run by TCRdb on the PCR reads, gives a single entry per CDR3 protein. Counted here are about 100,000 distinct CDR3 sequences, roughly a third occurring once; the ten biggest clones make up 4% to 5%. The sample was naive CD8+ T cells from blood, with Jurkat cell RNA spiked in. Documented subset: FACS-sorted CD8+CD4-CCR7+CD45RA+ naive T cells. Receptors originate from a human donor in good health. Some libraries in this study had Jurkat cell RNA spiked in.

This sequence joins TRBV27 and TRBJ2-3; 7 nucleotides line up with TRBD1. V lost 5 bases and J lost 3; bases outside the gene matches: 8. Germline CDR1 MNHEY, CDR2 SMNVEV (reference sequence). This CDR3 region has 15 residues. This CDR3 is CASSATGAETDTQYF. CDR3 coding DNA: TGTGCCAGCAGTGCCACAGGGGCGGAGACAGATACGCAGTATTTT.

A remark on this clonotype: Since a much larger clone is just one base distant, this may be a read error. The chain uses TRBV7-9 and TRBJ2-6; D possibly corresponds to TRBD1 (5 bases). CDR1 is SEHNR, CDR2 FQNEAQ, per germline (reference sequence). CDR3 length: 17 residues. CDR3 nucleotide sequence: TGTGCCAGCAGCTTACGACAGTTCCGCTCTGGGGCCAACGCCCTGACTTTC. Translation gives CASSLRQFRSGANALTF.

This clonotype was seen only a few times. V gene TRBV6-2 or TRBV6-3 combines with J gene TRBJ1-1, with TRBD1 as a possible D gene (6 bases). CDR3 length: 13 amino acids. CDR1 MNHEY and CDR2 SVGEGT come from the germline V gene. Trimming left V 6 bases short and J 6 bases short, with 14 bases between. CDR3 coding DNA: TGTGCCAGCAGGGACAGAACGGGGTCTGAAGCTTTCTTT. Translated, it gives CASRDRTGSEAFF.

In this sample, this clonotype turned up once. A read error may produce the germline difference seen at one junction end. This sequence joins TRBV18 and TRBJ1-1; D is unclear. Germline loops: CDR1 KGHSH, CDR2 LQKENI. The CDR3 spans 15 residues. DNA of the CDR3: TGTGCCAGCTCTTCCACGTCTGGCAGGAGAGCTGAAGCTTTATTT. Its protein product is CASSSTSGRRAEALF. Looking up the rest from reference TRBV18 and TRBJ1-1 gives the full variable domain: NAGVMQNPRHLVRRRGQEARLRCSPMKGHSHVYWYRQLPEEGLKFMVYLQKENIIDESGMPKERFSAEFPKEGPSILRIQQVVRGDSAAYFCASSSTSGRRAEALFGQGTRLTVV.

This clonotype was found a few times. The genes are TRBV4-1 and TRBJ2-3; the D gene is possibly TRBD2 (6 bases). This CDR3 has 16 amino acids. V lost 0 bases to trimming and J lost 6 bases, with 16 bases between them. Germline assignment: CDR1 MGHRA and CDR2 YSYEKL. The CDR3: CASSQEPKSGLDTQYF. In DNA, the CDR3 is TGCGCCAGCAGCCAAGAACCGAAGAGCGGGTTGGATACGCAGTATTTT.

At least ten counts were recorded for this clonotype. This chain links TRBV7-9 with TRBJ1-1; D not resolved. There are 15 residues in the CDR3. The V gene lost 5 bases and the J gene lost 5 bases, with 18 bases spanning the gap. Germline V CDR1 and CDR2: SEHNR, FQNEAQ (reference sequence). In DNA, the CDR3 is TGTGCCAGCAGCCCCCCAGGCAGGCCGCGGACTGAAGCTTTCTTT. Translated: CASSPPGRPRTEAFF.

V and J are TRBV4-1 and TRBJ2-7, with TRBD2 matching over 9 bases. Germline V CDR1 and CDR2: MGHRA, YSYEKL. V gave up 0 bases and J gave up 4 bases; unmatched junction bases: 1. The CDR3 has 14 residues. DNA for the CDR3: TGCGCCAGCAGCCAAGATAGCGGGAGTTACGAGCAGTACTTC. Protein: CASSQDSGSYEQYF.

This chain links TRBV20-1 with TRBJ2-7; 7 bases map to TRBD1. Germline loops: CDR1 DFQATT, CDR2 SNEGSKA (reference sequence). The CDR3 length is 15 residues. Unmatched junction bases numbered 9, after V lost 0 bases and J lost 4 bases. In DNA form, the CDR3 reads TGCAGTGCTAGAGATACTGAACAGGGGTTGTACGAGCAGTACTTC. This gives the protein CSARDTEQGLYEQYF.

This chain uses TRBV9 with TRBJ2-3, with 8 bases fitting TRBD1. The germline CDR1 and CDR2 sequences are SGDLS and YYNGEE. The CDR3 totals 15 residues. The J segment lost 4 bases and the V segment lost 0 bases, leaving 4 bases of the junction unmatched. CDR3 amino acids: CASSVVGQGPDTQYF. CDR3 in DNA: TGTGCCAGCAGCGTAGTCGGACAGGGACCAGATACGCAGTATTTT.

With respect to this clonotype: One end of the junction does not line up with germline, which may come from a read error. The J gene is TRBJ1-1, the V gene TRBV28, with a weak D call TRBD1 (5 bases). Germline-derived CDR1 and CDR2 are MDHEN and SYDVKM. There are 13 residues in the CDR3. CDR3 residues: CASNGGFLSDAYF. The CDR3 region has the DNA TGTGCCAGCAATGGGGGGTTTCTCTCTGACGCTTACTTT.

The table lists this clonotype with many counts. The V and J genes are TRBV20-1 and TRBJ2-7; 9 bases align to TRBD2. This CDR3 comprises 15 residues. V trimming: 5 bases; J trimming: 2 bases; junction bases outside the gene matches: 10. Germline assignment: CDR1 DFQATT and CDR2 SNEGSKA (reference sequence). The CDR3 region has the DNA TGCAGTGCTCCCTTACCGACTAGCGGAACCTACGAGCAGTACTTC. This translates into CSAPLPTSGTYEQYF.

This clonotype came up a few times. A read error is possible here, since a much larger clone lies one base away. The chain joins TRBV7-9 to TRBJ2-3, with D uncertain. Trimming left V 1 base short and J 1 base short, with 6 bases between. The CDR3 is 14 amino acids. CDR1 and CDR2 (germline): SEHNR, FQNEAQ (reference sequence). The CDR3 region is CASSLGTRTDTQYF. CDR3 bases: TGTGCCAGCAGCTTAGGCACTCGCACAGATACGCAGTATTTT.

The V gene is TRBV5-4, the J gene TRBJ2-3, with TRBD2 matching over 8 bases. This CDR3 is 16 amino acids long. The trim removed 5 bases at V and 1 base at J, leaving 9 bases unmatched. Germline assignment: CDR1 SGHNT and CDR2 YYREEE (reference sequence). CDR3 nucleotide sequence: TGTGCCAGCAGGCTCCTGCCAGCGGGGGGCACAGATACGCAGTATTTT. The encoded protein is CASRLLPAGGTDTQYF. The full variable domain, its missing parts supplied by reference TRBV5-4 and TRBJ2-3, is ETGVTQSPTHLIKTRGQQVTLRCSSQSGHNTVSWYQQALGQGPQFIFQYYREEENGRGNFPPRFSGLQFPNYSSELNVNALELDDSALYLCASRLLPAGGTDTQYFGPGTRLTVL.

This clonotype was seen ten or more times. The chain combines TRBV12-3 or TRBV12-4 with TRBJ2-7; TRBD2 is a possible D gene (6 bases). V was clipped by 5 bases and J by 13 bases, with 15 bases between them. This CDR3 region has 11 residues. CDR3 sequence reads: CASSAGLRPYF. In DNA form, the CDR3 reads TGTGCCAGCAGTGCAGGACTACGGCCATACTTC.

Of note for this clonotype: Given a much more abundant clone one base away, this may be a read error. The chain employs TRBV28 and TRBJ1-5; TRBD1 is a possible D gene (5 bases). The germline gives CDR1 MDHEN, CDR2 SYDVKM. The V and J ends lost 3 bases and 1 base respectively, with 10 bases between them. The CDR3 length is 15 residues. The CDR3 nucleotides are TGTGCCAGCAGTTTGCAGGGATTCAGCAATCAGCCCCAGCATTTT. Translating it yields CASSLQGFSNQPQHF. Using reference TRBV28 and TRBJ1-5 for the parts outside the CDR3, the full variable domain is DVKVTQSSRYLVKRTGEKVFLECVQDMDHENMFWYRQDPGLGLRLIYFSYDVKMKEKGDIPEGYSVSREKKERFSLILESASTNQTSMYLCASSLQGFSNQPQHFGDGTRLSIL.

This sequence joins TRBV28 and TRBJ2-3, with 7 bases aligning to TRBD1. CDR1 is MDHEN, CDR2 SYDVKM, per germline. Trimming removed 2 bases from V and 2 bases from J; junction bases left unmatched: 19. The CDR3 covers 20 residues. DNA of the CDR3: TGTGCCAGCAGTTTACTTAGGGGGCGCAAACAAAATCTTGACACAGATACGCAGTATTTT. This sequence encodes CASSLLRGRKQNLDTDTQYF.

Concerning this clonotype itself: A read error is possible here, since a much larger clone lies one base away. The chain is built from TRBV10-2 and TRBJ2-3; D is uncertain. The CDR3 is made up of 10 amino acids. V lost 10 bases and J lost 11, with 13 bases in between. CDR1 and CDR2 from the germline V gene are WSHSY and SAAADI. CDR3: CATIADGQYF. In nucleotides, the CDR3 is TGCGCCACCATAGCAGATGGGCAGTATTTT.

V is TRBV25-1 and J is TRBJ2-1; TRBD2 aligns across 9 bases. CDR3 length: 17 residues. Trimming removed 2 bases from V and 0 bases from J; junction bases left unmatched: 5. The germline CDR1 and CDR2 sequences are MGHDK and SYGVNS. In DNA, the CDR3 is TGTGCCAGCAGTGAAGATCGACTAGCGGACTCCTACAATGAGCAGTTCTTC. Its protein is CASSEDRLADSYNEQFF.

In this sample, this clonotype turned up many times. The V gene is TRBV28, the J gene TRBJ2-7; D not resolved. From germline, CDR1 is MDHEN and CDR2 SYDVKM. This CDR3 spans 19 amino acids. Trimming stripped 4 bases from V and 2 bases from J, with 27 bases between. The CDR3 sequence: CASSWVPATKFSHPYEQYF. Written as DNA, the CDR3 is TGTGCCAGCAGTTGGGTCCCGGCGACCAAGTTTTCCCATCCCTACGAGCAGTACTTC. Full variable domain (outside the CDR3, taken from reference TRBV28 and TRBJ2-7): DVKVTQSSRYLVKRTGEKVFLECVQDMDHENMFWYRQDPGLGLRLIYFSYDVKMKEKGDIPEGYSVSREKKERFSLILESASTNQTSMYLCASSWVPATKFSHPYEQYFGPGTRLTVT.

This clonotype was observed once. The chain combines TRBV27 with TRBJ2-7, with TRBD1 identical over 8 bases. V shed 6 bases and J 4 bases; nucleotides not matched to a gene: 8. Germline assignment: CDR1 MNHEY and CDR2 SMNVEV (reference sequence). The CDR3 length is 14 residues. This chain's CDR3 is CASRLGDRKYEQYF. CDR3 nucleotides: TGTGCCAGCAGATTGGGGGACAGGAAGTACGAGCAGTACTTC.

J is TRBJ1-2 and V is TRBV27, with a possible D match to TRBD1 (5 bases). The CDR3 extends over 15 amino acids. V lost 6 bases and J lost 12, with 26 bases in between. Germline CDR1 and CDR2: MNHEY and SMNVEV (reference sequence). The CDR3 region is CASSSRGEFRKGHTF. DNA for the CDR3: TGTGCCAGCAGCTCCCGGGGCGAGTTCAGGAAAGGCCACACCTTC.

This clonotype was observed at least ten times. V and J are TRBV6-2 or TRBV6-3 and TRBJ1-5; D possibly corresponds to TRBD1 (6 bases). In germline, CDR1 is MNHEY, CDR2 SVGEGT. This CDR3 comprises 15 residues. Trimming pared 6 bases from V and 0 bases from J, leaving 12 bases between. CDR3 bases: TGTGCCAGCAGCCCGGGGGCGCATAGCAATCAGCCCCAGCATTTT. Protein: CASSPGAHSNQPQHF.

This clonotype has just a few counts. The V call is TRBV3-1, the J call TRBJ2-6, with 8 bases matching TRBD1. There are 20 residues in the CDR3. The germline V gene has CDR1 LGHDT and CDR2 YNNKEL (reference sequence). V shed 4 bases and J 7 bases; nucleotides not matched to a gene: 21. The CDR3 loop reads CASSPAFVQGEDDFANVLTF. In DNA form, the CDR3 reads TGTGCCAGCAGCCCGGCCTTCGTACAGGGGGAGGACGACTTCGCCAACGTCCTGACTTTC.

This clonotype showed up many times. This chain uses TRBV4-3 with TRBJ1-1, with 7 positions matching TRBD1. There are 16 residues in the CDR3. The ends lost 2 bases at V and 5 bases at J; junction bases unmatched: 11. CDR1 is LGHNA and CDR2 is YSLEER in the germline V gene. The CDR3 protein is CASSQNRGRLFTEAFF. The CDR3 nucleotides are TGCGCCAGCAGCCAAAACAGGGGCCGATTATTTACTGAAGCTTTCTTT.

About this clonotype itself: A much more abundant neighbour one base away suggests this may be a read error. V is TRBV5-3 and J is TRBJ2-7; the D gene is possibly TRBD1 (5 bases). TRBV5-3 is known as an ORF, though its function is uncertain. CDR3 length equals 14 residues. For the CDR3, the DNA is TGTGCCAGCAGCTTGGCCGACAGATCCTACGAGCAGTGCTTC. This encodes CASSLADRSYEQCF.

With regard to this clonotype: Since the CDR3 does not end with the conserved phenylalanine or tryptophan, this likely comes from a read error. The chain couples TRBV5-6 to TRBJ2-5; D is possibly TRBD1 (6 bases). V was clipped by 0 bases and J by 5 bases, with 11 bases between them. From germline, CDR1 is SGHDT and CDR2 YYEEEE. The CDR3 length is 14 residues. Written as DNA, the CDR3 is TGTGCCAGCAGCTTGGTTTCAGGGGACGAGACCCAGTACTAC. Translating it yields CASSLVSGDETQYY.

The chain couples TRBV27 to TRBJ1-1; no clear D gene. The CDR3 extends over 14 amino acids. The germline V gene has CDR1 MNHEY and CDR2 SMNVEV (reference sequence). The germline V and J ends were trimmed by 2 bases and 0 bases, with 7 bases remaining between them. This chain's CDR3 is CASSLGLLNTEAFF. CDR3 DNA sequence: TGTGCCAGCAGTTTAGGGTTGTTGAACACTGAAGCTTTCTTT.